The 26 T cell receptor beta chains below were found in one sample sequenced in a study of blood T cells in healthy people across ages. Using a J-beta primer mix together with a sample-barcoded 5' primer, a second PCR was run for about 6 to 12 cycles. Each CDR3 protein is one row after TCRdb ran MiXCR on the 5' RACE reads. The repertoire holds around 940,000 distinct CDR3 sequences, roughly 51% seen once, with about 20% in the top ten. The sequencing input was blood. All receptors derive from a woman aged 60 to 75 in good health.

This chain uses TRBV3-1 with TRBJ1-6, with D unclear. This CDR3 spans 17 amino acids. Germline loops: CDR1 LGHDT, CDR2 YNNKEL (reference sequence). Trimming took off 4 bases at V and 5 bases at J, with 18 bases between the two ends. CDR3 coding DNA: TGTGCCAGCAGCCGAGACGGCCGGATCCGAAATAATTCACCCCTCCACTTT. Translating it yields CASSRDGRIRNNSPLHF. The full variable domain, with the rest looked up from reference TRBV3-1 and TRBJ1-6, is DTAVSQTPKYLVTQMGNDKSIKCEQNLGHDTMYWYKQDSKKFLKIMFSYNNKELIINETVPNRFSPKSPDKAHLNLHINSLELGDSAVYFCASSRDGRIRNNSPLHFGNGTRLTVT.

V and J are TRBV12-3 or TRBV12-4 and TRBJ2-3, with D unresolved. Trimming took off 1 base at V and 1 base at J, with 12 bases between the two ends. The CDR3 is made up of 16 amino acids. The CDR3 here is CASSLVTSMGTDTQYF. DNA of the CDR3: TGTGCCAGCAGTTTAGTGACCTCAATGGGCACAGATACGCAGTATTTT.

This chain links TRBV10-3 with TRBJ2-7; 8 bases line up with TRBD2. V shed 3 bases and J 6 bases; nucleotides not matched to a gene: 10. From germline, CDR1 is ENHRY and CDR2 SYGVKD. The CDR3 spans 15 residues. The CDR3 loop reads CAISDPHRGGCEQYF. CDR3 bases: TGTGCCATCAGTGACCCACACCGGGGGGGTTGCGAGCAGTACTTC.

Comments on this clonotype: The junction does not match germline at one end; this may be a read error. The CDR3 sequence: CASSTPGLVGYDQFF. In DNA form, the CDR3 reads TGTGCCAGCAGTACACCGGGACTAGTGGGGTATGATCAGTTCTTC. V and J are TRBV25-1 and TRBJ2-1; 8 bases are a match to TRBD2. This CDR3 has 15 amino acids. Per the germline V gene, CDR1 is MGHDK and CDR2 is SYGVNS.

The V and J genes are TRBV20-1 and TRBJ2-5, with 7 positions matching TRBD1. The DNA end favors TRBJ2-7, so the J call may be wrong. The length of the CDR3 is 12 residues. Per germline, CDR1 DFQATT and CDR2 SNEGSKA (reference sequence). CDR3 sequence (DNA): TGCAGCGTGGACCCACAGGGGTACGAGCAGTACTTC. Protein product: CSVDPQGYEQYF.

This sequence joins TRBV14 and TRBJ2-5, with TRBD1 identical over 9 bases. Trimming took 3 bases from V and 5 from J; bases not matched to a gene: 7. Germline CDR1 is SGHDN and CDR2 is FVKESK. CDR3 size: 15 residues. CDR3 residues: CASSQGQGWWETQYF. For the CDR3, the DNA is TGTGCCAGCAGCCAGGGACAGGGCTGGTGGGAGACCCAGTACTTC. The full variable domain, its missing parts supplied by reference TRBV14 and TRBJ2-5, is EAGVTQFPSHSVIEKGQTVTLRCDPISGHDNLYWYRRVMGKEIKFLLHFVKESKQDESGMPNNRFLAERTGGTYSTLKVQPAELEDSGVYFCASSQGQGWWETQYFGPGTRLLVL.

The J gene is TRBJ1-5, the V gene TRBV12-3 or TRBV12-4; TRBD1 is a possible D gene (5 bases). CDR3 size: 13 residues. V lost 7 bases and J lost 4, with 11 bases in between. CDR3: CASTKTENQPQHF. The CDR3 nucleotides are TGTGCCAGCACCAAGACAGAAAATCAGCCCCAGCATTTT.

This chain connects TRBV27 to TRBJ2-7; D not resolved. The CDR3 sequence is 14 residues long. The ends were cut back, 4 bases at V and 4 bases at J, with 14 bases in the middle. The V gene's germline CDR1 is MNHEY and CDR2 SMNVEV (reference sequence). DNA for the CDR3: TGTGCCAGCAGTTCAGGTCCACGAGGATACGAGCAGTACTTC. Translated: CASSSGPRGYEQYF.

Turning to this clonotype: With a much larger clone just one base away, this may be a read error. This chain connects TRBV5-1 to TRBJ1-1, with TRBD1 as a possible D gene (6 bases). Germline V gene sequence: CDR1 SGHRS, CDR2 YFSETQ. The length of the CDR3 is 16 residues. V lost 1 base, J lost 7 bases, and 20 bases lay in between. CDR3 amino acids: CASSLQGHLNGGEAFF. For the CDR3, the DNA is TGCGCCAGCAGCTTGCAGGGACACCTCAACGGGGGTGAAGCTTTCTTT. The whole variable domain, filled in from reference TRBV5-1 and TRBJ1-1, reads KAGVTQTPRYLIKTRGQQVTLSCSPISGHRSVSWYQQTPGQGLQFLFEYFSETQRNKGNFPGRFSGRQFSNSRSEMNVSTLELGDSALYLCASSLQGHLNGGEAFFGQGTRLTVV.

The chain uses TRBV6-5 and TRBJ2-5; 10 nucleotides agree with TRBD2. The CDR3 contains 15 residues. V dropped 3 bases and J dropped 5; count of bases not matched to a gene: 6. The V gene's germline CDR1 is MNHEY and CDR2 SVGAGI. The CDR3 DNA follows: TGTGCCAGCAGTTATACTAGCGGGGTTTTTGAGACCCAGTACTTC. Translated: CASSYTSGVFETQYF.

This chain connects TRBV12-3 or TRBV12-4 to TRBJ2-1; 10 nucleotides match TRBD2. The CDR3 totals 15 residues. The V and J ends lost 5 bases and 7 bases, in that order; junction bases with no gene match: 8. CDR3 sequence: CASSPRVSGRNEQFF. The CDR3 nucleotides are TGTGCCAGCAGTCCCCGCGTTAGCGGGAGGAATGAGCAGTTCTTC.

About this clonotype itself: A read error may account for a junction end that differs from germline. The chain employs TRBV7-6 and TRBJ2-7, with D unclear. Germline V CDR1 and CDR2: SGHVS, FNYEAQ. The CDR3 runs 15 residues. CDR3 DNA: TGTGCCGGCAGCTTAACGTCGGTAACAACCTACGAGCAGTACTTC. Encoded protein: CAGSLTSVTTYEQYF.

This clonotype showed up just once. The chain is built from TRBV6-5 and TRBJ2-2; TRBD1 aligns across 8 bases. V gave up 2 bases and J gave up 5 bases; unmatched junction bases: 4. From germline, CDR1 is MNHEY and CDR2 SVGAGI. CDR3 length equals 15 residues. The CDR3 bases are TGTGCCAGCAGTTACGACAGGGGACGTACCGGGGAGCTGTTTTTT. Amino acid sequence: CASSYDRGRTGELFF.

Regarding this clonotype: Sequence at one end of the junction differs from germline and may be a read error. The rearrangement uses TRBV7-2 and TRBJ2-5, with TRBD2 identical over 8 bases. The germline gives CDR1 SGHTA, CDR2 FQGNSA. The length of the CDR3 is 15 residues. In DNA, the CDR3 is TGTGCCAGCGGCTTAGCGGGATGGTACCAAGAGACCCAGTACTTC. Translating it yields CASGLAGWYQETQYF. The complete variable domain, with remaining parts taken from reference TRBV7-2 and TRBJ2-5, reads GAGVSQSPSNKVTEKGKDVELRCDPISGHTALYWYRQSLGQGLEFLIYFQGNSAPDKSGLPSDRFSAERTGGSVSTLTIQRTQQEDSAVYLCASGLAGWYQETQYFGPGTRLLVL.

V is TRBV6-1 and J is TRBJ2-7; unclear D gene. Trimming pared 7 bases from V and 1 base from J, leaving 14 bases between. Germline values: CDR1 MNHNS, CDR2 SASEGT. The CDR3 covers 14 residues. For the CDR3, the DNA is TGTGCCAGCACCCAATGGCTAATATCCTACGAGCAGTACTTC. It specifies CASTQWLISYEQYF.

The CDR3 protein is CASSQAGRVLNDEQYF. CDR3 nucleotides: TGCGCCAGCAGCCAAGCCGGGAGGGTGCTAAACGACGAGCAGTACTTC. The genes are TRBV4-1 and TRBJ2-7; 8 bases fit TRBD2. This CDR3 contains 16 residues. V lost 1 base and J lost 5; bases outside the gene matches: 10. Germline V gene sequence: CDR1 MGHRA, CDR2 YSYEKL.

This clonotype was observed a handful of times. The V and J genes are TRBV29-1 and TRBJ2-3; 9 bases fit TRBD1. This CDR3 has 19 amino acids. V dropped 3 bases and J dropped 0; count of bases not matched to a gene: 16. CDR1 SQVTM and CDR2 ANQGSEA come from the germline V gene. CDR3 loop: CSVEDPGQGVFYSTDTQYF. The CDR3 nucleotides read TGCAGCGTTGAGGATCCGGGACAGGGCGTCTTCTACAGCACAGATACGCAGTATTTT.

The chain links TRBV7-8 to TRBJ2-2; 8 bases are a match to TRBD1. The germline V gene encodes CDR1 SGHVS and CDR2 FQNEAQ. The length of the CDR3 is 17 residues. V was pared by 1 base and J by 5 bases, with 9 bases of the junction left unmatched. In DNA form, the CDR3 reads TGTGCCAGCAGCTTAGGAGGTGCAGGGGGCGTTACCGGGGAGCTGTTTTTT. Its protein is CASSLGGAGGVTGELFF.

This clonotype turned up a few times. The V and J genes are TRBV29-1 and TRBJ2-1; 8 bases are a match to TRBD2. The trim removed 0 bases at V and 2 bases at J, leaving 12 bases unmatched. The CDR3 is 18 residues long. CDR1 and CDR2 from the germline V gene are SQVTM and ANQGSEA. The DNA for the CDR3 is TGCAGCGTTGAAGATGGTGGCGGTGGGGGACTAGCCTACAATGAGCAGTTCTTC. Encoded protein: CSVEDGGGGGLAYNEQFF.

The chain links TRBV12-3 or TRBV12-4 to TRBJ2-5, with 10 bases matching TRBD2. This CDR3 spans 13 amino acids. The V segment lost 8 bases and the J segment 2 bases; nucleotides outside the gene matches: 2. CDR3 nucleotides: TGTGCCAGCGCAGCGGGAGGGCAAGAGACCCAGTACTTC. It specifies CASAAGGQETQYF.

The chain combines TRBV20-1 with TRBJ2-7; no reliable D call. The DNA end is a closer match to TRBJ2-5, so the J assignment may be wrong. The CDR3 totals 14 residues. CDR1 and CDR2 (germline): DFQATT, SNEGSKA (reference sequence). The CDR3 spells CSATRQNSAETQYF. The CDR3 nucleotides read TGCAGTGCTACAAGACAAAATTCGGCTGAGACCCAGTACTTC.

This clonotype has just a few counts. V usage is TRBV6-1 and J usage is TRBJ2-7, with TRBD2 matching over 8 bases. Germline V lookup: CDR1 MNHNS, CDR2 SASEGT. The CDR3 is 16 amino acids. The junction had 10 bases not matched to a gene; V was cut back by 4 bases and J by 2 bases. The CDR3 nucleotides are TGTGCCAGCAGTGCACCACTAGCGGACAGCGCCTACGAGCAGTACTTC. Encoded protein: CASSAPLADSAYEQYF.

The chain uses TRBV5-6 and TRBJ2-7, with 10 bases that match TRBD1. The CDR3 is 14 residues long. The germline V gene encodes CDR1 SGHDT and CDR2 YYEEEE. Trimming took 5 bases from V and 2 from J; bases not matched to a gene: 4. The CDR3 protein is CASRGTGDTYEQYF. CDR3 DNA sequence: TGTGCCAGCAGAGGGACAGGGGACACCTACGAGCAGTACTTC.

The rearrangement joins TRBV12-3 or TRBV12-4 to TRBJ1-1; 8 bases match TRBD1. Trimming cost V 7 bases and J 6 bases; bases outside gene matches: 10. The CDR3 sequence is 14 residues long. The CDR3 region is CASTFDRGHAEAFF. CDR3 DNA: TGTGCCAGCACCTTTGACAGGGGTCACGCTGAAGCTTTCTTT.

In this sample, this clonotype turned up a few times. V and J are TRBV28 and TRBJ2-7; tentatively, D is TRBD2 (6 bases). Germline V gives CDR1 MDHEN, CDR2 SYDVKM. The CDR3 consists of 15 residues. V lost 3 bases and J lost 3, with 15 bases in between. CDR3 DNA sequence: TGTGCCAGCAGTTTGGCCTTAGCGGTCAACTACGAGCAGTACTTC. It encodes CASSLALAVNYEQYF.

J is TRBJ2-5 and V is TRBV27; D remains unclear. Trimming shortened V by 5 bases and J by 11 bases, and 9 bases separated the two germline ends. Germline CDR1 is MNHEY and CDR2 is SMNVEV (reference sequence). This CDR3 contains 10 residues. This chain's CDR3 is CASSRQQQYF. CDR3 nucleotides: TGTGCCAGCAGTCGCCAGCAGCAGTACTTC.